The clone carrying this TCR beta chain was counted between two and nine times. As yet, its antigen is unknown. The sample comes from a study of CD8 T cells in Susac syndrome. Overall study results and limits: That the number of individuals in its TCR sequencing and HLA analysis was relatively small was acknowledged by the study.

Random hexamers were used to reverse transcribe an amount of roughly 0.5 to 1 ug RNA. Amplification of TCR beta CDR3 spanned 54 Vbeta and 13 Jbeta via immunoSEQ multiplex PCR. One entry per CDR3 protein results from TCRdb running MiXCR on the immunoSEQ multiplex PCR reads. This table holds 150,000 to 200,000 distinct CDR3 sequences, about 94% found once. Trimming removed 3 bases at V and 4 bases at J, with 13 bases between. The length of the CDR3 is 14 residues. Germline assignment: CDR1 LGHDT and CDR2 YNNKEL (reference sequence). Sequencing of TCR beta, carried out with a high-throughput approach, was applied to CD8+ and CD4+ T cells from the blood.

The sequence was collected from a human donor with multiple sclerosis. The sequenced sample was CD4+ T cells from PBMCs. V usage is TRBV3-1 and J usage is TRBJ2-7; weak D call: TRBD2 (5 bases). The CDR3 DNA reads TGTGCCAGCAGCCAGACCGGAGGTCCTTACGAGCAGTACTTC. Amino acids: CASSQTGGPYEQYF.